Below are 29 T cell receptor beta chains sequenced from a single sample in a study of blood T cell repertoires in COVID-19 (dated by TCRdb to the early 2020s). Libraries came from the immunoSEQ multiplex PCR assay. Entries here come from immuneACCESS through TCRdb and include only in-frame sequences with V and J called. Some clones fail to appear in such tables; in the studies checked, an unresolved V gene covers under half of the shortfall, and the cause of the remainder is unknown. Recorded for this sample are some 150,000 clones; 70% to 90% of them occurred a single time. Clones ranked in the top ten supply roughly 0.6% of the sample. Source material: peripheral blood. The receptors originated from a man in his sixties with COVID-19, enrolled during active disease.

The genes are TRBV2 and TRBJ1-4, with D tentatively TRBD1 (6 bases). Germline assignment: CDR1 SNHLY and CDR2 FYNNEI. Trimming removed 10 bases at V and 0 bases at J, with 15 bases between. CDR3 size: 15 residues. CDR3 sequence: CATAGTLATNEKLFF. CDR3 nucleotide sequence: TGTGCCACCGCCGGGACACTTGCAACTAATGAAAAACTGTTTTTT. Based on the CDR3 plus reference TRBV2 and TRBJ1-4, the full variable domain is EPEVTQTPSHQVTQMGQEVILRCVPISNHLYFYWYRQILGQKVEFLVSFYNNEISEKSEIFDDQFSVERPDGSNFTLKIRSTKLEDSAMYFCATAGTLATNEKLFFGSGTQLSVL.

The chain couples TRBV20-1 to TRBJ1-1, with a possible D match to TRBD1 (6 bases). Germline V gives CDR1 DFQATT, CDR2 SNEGSKA (reference sequence). CDR3 length equals 13 residues. The V end was cut by 3 bases, the J end by 5 bases, with 13 bases between. CDR3 region: CSASRPGVTEAFF. The CDR3 DNA follows: TGCAGTGCTAGTCGGCCAGGGGTGACTGAAGCTTTCTTT.

This clone was observed a handful of times. The junction and the germline gene differ at one end; a read error may be behind it. This chain uses TRBV20-1 with TRBJ1-2; possible D gene TRBD1, 6 bases. CDR1 is DFQATT and CDR2 is SNEGSKA in the germline V gene (reference sequence). This CDR3 spans 11 amino acids. This CDR3 is CSATDSYRYTF. The CDR3 DNA reads as TGCAGTGCCACGGACAGCTATCGCTACACCTTC.

The J gene is TRBJ2-2, the V gene TRBV4-2; TRBD1 might be the D (6 bases). V was clipped by 5 bases and J by 6 bases, with 10 bases between them. CDR3 size: 13 residues. CDR1 and CDR2 (germline): LGHNA, YNFKEQ. This chain's CDR3 is CASSEQGPGELFF. CDR3 coding DNA: TGTGCCAGCAGCGAACAGGGTCCCGGGGAGCTGTTTTTT.

This clone was counted between two and nine times. This sequence joins TRBV28 and TRBJ1-2; D gene uncertain. V lost 5 bases to trimming and J lost 2 bases, with 6 bases between them. Germline V gene sequence: CDR1 MDHEN, CDR2 SYDVKM. The CDR3 totals 12 residues. CDR3 loop: CASSQSNYGYTF. The CDR3 nucleotides are TGTGCCAGCAGTCAATCAAACTATGGCTACACCTTC.

V usage is TRBV4-2 and J usage is TRBJ2-5; TRBD2 might be the D (6 bases). The CDR3 consists of 14 residues. V was cut by 1 base and J by 3 bases, with 9 bases left in between. The germline gives CDR1 LGHNA, CDR2 YNFKEQ. CDR3 DNA: TGTGCCAGCAGCCAAGGACTAGAAGAAGAGACCCAGTACTTC. It codes for CASSQGLEEETQYF.

The count of this clone is one. V is TRBV19 and J is TRBJ2-2, with D possibly matching TRBD1 (6 bases). V was trimmed by 5 bases and J by 5 bases, leaving 18 bases between them. Germline CDR1 reads LNHDA; CDR2 reads SQIVND (reference sequence). The length of the CDR3 is 16 residues. The CDR3 sequence: CASSYGQPASTGELFF. Here the CDR3 DNA reads TGTGCCAGTAGTTACGGACAGCCAGCGAGTACCGGGGAGCTGTTTTTT.

This chain uses TRBV4-2 with TRBJ2-7, with 7 positions matching TRBD1. Germline values: CDR1 LGHNA, CDR2 YNFKEQ. V lost 4 bases, J lost 5 bases, and 8 bases stayed unmatched. The CDR3 has 14 residues. CDR3 sequence (DNA): TGTGCCAGCAGCCCTACTACAGGGGTGGACGAGCAGTACTTC. Translated: CASSPTTGVDEQYF.

This chain joins TRBV27 and TRBJ2-5; the D gene is possibly TRBD2 (6 bases). Germline V gene lookup returns CDR1 MNHEY and CDR2 SMNVEV (reference sequence). Trimming cost V 8 bases and J 1 base, with 23 bases left between them. The CDR3 consists of 17 residues. The CDR3 DNA sequence: TGTGCCAGCGCCAATAAGGTGGAGGGGAGGCGCCAAGAGACCCAGTACTTC. Translation gives CASANKVEGRRQETQYF.

The J gene is TRBJ2-1, the V gene TRBV11-2; TRBD1 matches 9 bases. Germline V CDR1 and CDR2: SGHAT, FQNNGV. V dropped 5 bases and J dropped 8; count of bases not matched to a gene: 10. CDR3 length: 15 amino acids. The CDR3 DNA follows: TGTGCCAGCAGCCTGGGACAGGGAACATTCGATGAGCAGTTCTTC. As protein: CASSLGQGTFDEQFF.

The CDR3 loop reads CASRGQGAAGGNTIYF. DNA of the CDR3: TGTGCCAGCAGGGGGCAGGGGGCAGCGGGTGGAAACACCATATATTTT. The chain carries TRBV27 and TRBJ1-3; TRBD1 matches at 8 bases. The CDR3 extends over 16 amino acids. V dropped 6 bases and J dropped 3; count of bases not matched to a gene: 10. Germline V gives CDR1 MNHEY, CDR2 SMNVEV (reference sequence).

As concerns this clone: The sample contains more than one DNA sequence encoding this CDR3. The chain joins TRBV27 to TRBJ1-1; the match to TRBD1 covers 12 bases. After removal of 5 bases from V and 5 bases from J, the junction contained 6 bases not matched to a gene. CDR1 and CDR2 (germline): MNHEY, SMNVEV (reference sequence). There are 15 residues in the CDR3. The CDR3 nucleotides read TGTGCCAGCAGTCGGCGGGACAGGGGGCGAACTGAAGCTTTCTTT. Its protein product is CASSRRDRGRTEAFF.

This chain connects TRBV14 to TRBJ2-1; D ambiguous. The CDR3 totals 11 residues. V lost 4 bases and J 7 bases, leaving 5 bases between the germline ends. Germline values: CDR1 SGHDN, CDR2 FVKESK. CDR3 amino acids: CASSLFNEQFF. The CDR3, as DNA: TGTGCCAGCAGCCTCTTTAATGAGCAGTTCTTC.

The rearrangement links TRBV5-1 to TRBJ2-1; 7 bases align to TRBD1. Germline V gene data show CDR1 as SGHRS and CDR2 as YFSETQ. The CDR3 is 14 residues long. V lost 7 bases to trimming and J lost 6 bases; unmatched junction nucleotides: 10. CDR3 nucleotides: TGCGCCAGCCAGTCAGGGGGTCCCATCAATGAGCAGTTCTTC. It is translated as CASQSGGPINEQFF.

The chain joins TRBV6-5 to TRBJ1-1, with 10 bases aligning to TRBD1. This CDR3 is built from 15 residues. The junction had 8 bases not matched to a gene; V was cut back by 6 bases and J by 4 bases. CDR1 and CDR2 from the germline V gene are MNHEY and SVGAGI. This CDR3 is CASSSRQGARTEAFF. CDR3 DNA: TGTGCCAGCAGCTCCAGACAGGGGGCGCGCACTGAAGCTTTCTTT.

The chain joins TRBV28 to TRBJ1-6, with TRBD1 identical over 7 bases. The CDR3 length is 15 residues. Germline CDR1 MDHEN, CDR2 SYDVKM. J gave up 6 bases and V 4 bases, and 6 bases lay outside the gene matches. CDR3 loop: CASSYLGQTNSPLHF. In DNA, the CDR3 is TGTGCCAGCAGTTACCTGGGACAGACTAATTCACCCCTCCACTTT.

The V call is TRBV24-1, the J call TRBJ2-1; 7 bases line up with TRBD2. This CDR3 is 15 amino acids long. V lost 3 bases and J lost 8; bases outside the gene matches: 9. Germline lookup yields CDR1 KGHDR and CDR2 SFDVKD. Here the CDR3 DNA reads TGTGCCACCAGTGATCCAAGCGGGAAAGGCTATGAGCAGTTCTTC. It yields the protein CATSDPSGKGYEQFF.

The V call is TRBV6-2 or TRBV6-3, the J call TRBJ2-7, with TRBD1 identical over 7 bases. The CDR3 is 15 amino acids. CDR1 MNHEY and CDR2 SVGEGT come from the germline V gene. V shed 2 bases and J 2 bases; nucleotides not matched to a gene: 6. CDR3 region: CASSYPKGQPYEQYF. CDR3 bases: TGTGCCAGCAGTTACCCTAAGGGACAGCCCTACGAGCAGTACTTC.

The chain couples TRBV5-5 to TRBJ1-5, with TRBD1 matching 9 bases. V lost 3 bases, J lost 3 bases, and 4 bases stayed unmatched. There are 15 residues in the CDR3. Germline V gene sequence: CDR1 SGHKS, CDR2 YYEKEE (reference sequence). The DNA of the CDR3 is TGTGCCAGCAGCTCGGACAGGGGACTCAATCAGCCCCAGCATTTT. Translated, it gives CASSSDRGLNQPQHF.

This clone has a single count. The chain employs TRBV2 and TRBJ2-7; 8 bases match TRBD2. With 9 bases clipped from V and 2 bases from J, the junction kept 6 bases outside the gene matches. The CDR3 has 13 residues. Germline CDR1 reads SNHLY; CDR2 reads FYNNEI. This CDR3 is CASFLAGPYEQYF. The CDR3 DNA is TGTGCCAGTTTTCTAGCGGGCCCCTACGAGCAGTACTTC.

This rearrangement joins TRBV19 to TRBJ2-3, with TRBD2 matching over 7 bases. Trimming cost V 3 bases and J 2 bases; bases outside gene matches: 5. Germline V CDR1 and CDR2: LNHDA, SQIVND (reference sequence). This CDR3 comprises 15 residues. The CDR3 loop is CASSMGGTLTDTQYF. CDR3 sequence (DNA): TGTGCCAGTAGTATGGGAGGGACCCTCACAGATACGCAGTATTTT.

V usage is TRBV9 and J usage is TRBJ1-2; 7 bases agree with TRBD1. CDR1 is SGDLS and CDR2 is YYNGEE in the germline V gene. J lost 6 bases, V lost 0 bases, and 5 bases had no gene match. This CDR3 is built from 14 residues. CDR3 sequence (DNA): TGTGCCAGCAGCGTAGTCGAAGGGGGCAATGGCTACACCTTC. Protein product: CASSVVEGGNGYTF.

The V gene is TRBV18, the J gene TRBJ1-3; 7 bases agree with TRBD1. V was clipped by 3 bases and J by 4 bases; unmatched bases: 9. Germline CDR1 and CDR2: KGHSH and LQKENI. CDR3 size: 16 residues. CDR3 coding DNA: TGTGCCAGCTCACCCCTAGAGGGGGCTTCAGGAAACACCATATATTTT. It yields the protein CASSPLEGASGNTIYF.

V usage is TRBV12-3 or TRBV12-4 and J usage is TRBJ1-5; 7 positions agree with TRBD1. This CDR3 spans 13 amino acids. Losses at the gene ends were 5 bases for V and 6 bases for J; bases not matched to a gene: 4. The CDR3 spells CASSAQGIQPQHF. Written as DNA, the CDR3 is TGTGCCAGCAGTGCACAGGGGATTCAGCCCCAGCATTTT.

The J gene is TRBJ1-5, the V gene TRBV7-2; weak D call: TRBD1 (6 bases). Between the trimmed V and J ends, which lost 1 base and 4 bases, there was a span of 11 bases. In germline, CDR1 is SGHTA, CDR2 FQGNSA. This CDR3 has 15 residues. CDR3 DNA sequence: TGTGCCAGCAGCTTAGGACAGGATAGAAATCAGCCCCAGCATTTT. Translation: CASSLGQDRNQPQHF.

The rearrangement links TRBV6-5 to TRBJ1-1; 9 bases are a match to TRBD1. Trimming took 5 bases from V and 11 from J; bases not matched to a gene: 15. The CDR3 runs 15 residues. Germline assignment: CDR1 MNHEY and CDR2 SVGAGI. The CDR3 loop is CASSTNSGTGFRAFF. The CDR3 nucleotides are TGTGCCAGCAGTACTAACTCCGGGACAGGGTTTCGGGCTTTCTTT.

The V call is TRBV19, the J call TRBJ1-6; D may be TRBD1 (5 bases). Germline V gene sequence: CDR1 LNHDA, CDR2 SQIVND (reference sequence). This CDR3 region has 16 residues. V was pared by 5 bases and J by 6 bases, with 17 bases between. The CDR3 DNA follows: TGTGCCAGTAGTTCAACAGGTCCCGGCTTTAATTCACCCCTCCACTTT. Protein product: CASSSTGPGFNSPLHF.

The rearrangement links TRBV24-1 to TRBJ2-3; 7 positions agree with TRBD1. From germline, CDR1 is KGHDR and CDR2 SFDVKD. V was pared by 3 bases and J by 6 bases, with 14 bases of the junction left unmatched. The CDR3 sequence is 17 residues long. CDR3 in amino acids: CATSDPDRVPPGDTQYF. The CDR3 DNA follows: TGTGCCACCAGTGATCCCGACAGGGTTCCCCCGGGGGATACGCAGTATTTT.

This chain uses TRBV6-5 with TRBJ1-5; TRBD1 agrees at 8 bases. Germline V gene lookup returns CDR1 MNHEY and CDR2 SVGAGI. With 0 bases clipped from V and 4 bases from J, the junction kept 5 bases outside the gene matches. The CDR3 totals 16 residues. The chain's CDR3 is CASSYSYRDRNQPQHF. CDR3 nucleotide sequence: TGTGCCAGCAGTTACTCATACCGGGACAGGAATCAGCCCCAGCATTTT.